Listed below are T cell receptor beta chains from one sample, sequenced in a study of vaccination and CD4 T cells after COVID-19. TCRdb re-analysed the PCR reads in MiXCR, keeping a single row per CDR3 protein. The sample consists of around 16,000 distinct CDR3 sequences, over 45% of them appearing once. Antigens for these TCRs are unknown. This specimen consisted of CD4+ T cells from blood, cultured in vitro, obtained about 7 months after SARS-CoV-2 vaccination. These receptors all come from a human donor who had recovered from COVID-19. CDR3s include the opening cysteine and the closing phenylalanine or tryptophan. D genes are given only for firm matches. Some rows mark clone size as missing; the rest say once, few, many or name a class of expanded clone.

d_gene,v_gene,j_gene,abundance,CDR3aa,CDR3nt
TRBD2,TRBV24-1,TRBJ2-4,NA,CATSAGGRRAKNIQYF,TGTGCCACCAGTGCGGGGGGGCGAAGGGCCAAAAACATTCAGTACTTC
NA,TRBV7-2,TRBJ1-5,NA,CASSLGRWQPQHF,TGTGCCAGCAGCTTAGGAAGGTGGCAGCCCCAGCATTTT
NA,TRBV20-1,TRBJ2-1,NA,CSARDSRRDDLYNEQFF,TGCAGTGCTAGAGATTCCCGGCGGGACGACCTCTACAATGAGCAGTTCTTC
TRBD1,TRBV27,TRBJ2-7,NA,CASSLTGGGLSSYEQYF,TGTGCCAGCAGCTTGACAGGGGGCGGCCTTAGCTCCTACGAGCAGTACTTC
TRBD1,TRBV6-1,TRBJ1-2,few,CASRERDRGYYGYTF,TGTGCCAGCAGGGAACGGGACAGGGGTTACTATGGCTACACCTTC
TRBD1,TRBV6-1,TRBJ1-2,NA,CASRRDRGGNYGYTF,TGTGCCAGCAGGCGGGACAGGGGGGGAAACTATGGCTACACCTTC
NA,TRBV6-2/TRBV6-3,TRBJ1-1,NA,CASRPGRSNTEAFF,TGTGCCAGCCGTCCCGGACGGAGTAACACTGAAGCTTTCTTT
NA,TRBV20-1,TRBJ2-3,few,CSVRSGGNPDTQYF,TGCAGTGTCCGTTCTGGAGGGAATCCAGATACGCAGTATTTT
TRBD1,TRBV15,TRBJ2-5,medium-sized,CATSRGQGGETQYF,TGTGCCACCAGCAGGGGACAGGGAGGGGAGACCCAGTACTTC
NA,TRBV6-1,TRBJ2-1,NA,CASSERDGYNEQFF,TGTGCCAGCAGTGAAAGGGACGGTTACAATGAGCAGTTCTTC
NA,TRBV7-5,TRBJ2-5,medium-sized,CISVPEAPTPRGTEETQYF,NA
NA,TRBV6-1,TRBJ1-6,NA,CASSPRGWNSSLHF,TGTGCCAGCAGCCCAAGGGGCTGGAATTCATCCCTCCACTTT
NA,TRBV18,TRBJ1-2,NA,CASSPPGGAAAYGYTF,TGTGCCAGCTCACCACCGGGCGGGGCGGCTGCTTATGGCTACACCTTC
TRBD2,TRBV7-9,TRBJ2-5,NA,CASSLGTSGQYQETQYF,TGTGCCAGCAGCTTAGGGACTAGCGGGCAGTACCAAGAGACCCAGTACTTC
NA,TRBV20-1,TRBJ2-2,NA,CSARANDRPGELFF,TGCAGTGCTAGAGCTAATGACAGGCCCGGGGAGCTGTTTTTT
NA,TRBV6-1,TRBJ1-1,NA,CASRSMNTEAFF,TGTGCCAGCAGATCCATGAACACTGAAGCTTTCTTT
TRBD2,TRBV10-3,TRBJ2-3,NA,CAISGHSSGAGTDTQYF,TGTGCCATCAGTGGTCATAGTAGCGGGGCGGGCACAGATACGCAGTATTTT
TRBD1,TRBV10-3,TRBJ1-1,NA,CAISDQGQMNTEAFF,TGTGCCATCAGTGATCAGGGACAGATGAACACTGAAGCTTTCTTT